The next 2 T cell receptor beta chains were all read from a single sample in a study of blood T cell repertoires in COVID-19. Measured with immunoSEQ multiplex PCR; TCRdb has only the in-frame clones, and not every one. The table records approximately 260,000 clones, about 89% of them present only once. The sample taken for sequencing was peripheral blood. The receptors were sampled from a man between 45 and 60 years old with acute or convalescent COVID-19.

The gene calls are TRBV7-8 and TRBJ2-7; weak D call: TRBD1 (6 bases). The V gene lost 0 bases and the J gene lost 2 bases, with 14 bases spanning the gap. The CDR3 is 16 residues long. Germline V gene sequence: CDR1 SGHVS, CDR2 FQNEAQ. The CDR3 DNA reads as TGTGCCAGCAGCTTAGCACGGGACACCCTACCCTACGAGCAGTACTTC. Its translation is CASSLARDTLPYEQYF. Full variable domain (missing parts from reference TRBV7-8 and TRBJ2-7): GAGVSQSPRYKVAKRGQDVALRCDPISGHVSLFWYQQALGQGPEFLTYFQNEAQLDKSGLPSDRFFAERPEGSVSTLKIQRTQQEDSAVYLCASSLARDTLPYEQYFGPGTRLTVT.

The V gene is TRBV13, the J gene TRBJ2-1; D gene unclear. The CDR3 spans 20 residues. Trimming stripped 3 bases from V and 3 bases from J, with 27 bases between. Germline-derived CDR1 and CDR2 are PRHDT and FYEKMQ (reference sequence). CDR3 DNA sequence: TGTGCCAGCAGCTTGATCGGATTTTCCGTAGCCCCAACAAACTACAATGAGCAGTTCTTC. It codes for CASSLIGFSVAPTNYNEQFF.